Here is one T cell receptor (beta chain) with its context. Its matching antigen is unknown. The entry originates in a study of radiotherapy plus CTLA-4 blockade in lung cancer. At the level of the study: With over 25% of patients having disease control, objective responses were seen in about 17%.

Assay: immunoSEQ multiplex PCR; the TCRdb copy retains only in-frame clones and omits some. The sample yields some 73,000 clones, roughly 69% seen once. Trimming cost V 10 bases and J 4 bases; bases outside gene matches: 6. This CDR3 is built from 13 residues. CDR1 and CDR2 (germline): MNHNS, SASEGT. Study-wide findings and caveats: Radiotherapy with ipilimumab was followed by blood expansion of tumor-derived clones.

The rearrangement uses TRBV6-1 and TRBJ1-5, with 8 bases aligning to TRBD1. This clonotype was sampled from a human donor with non-small cell lung cancer whose response to radiotherapy plus ipilimumab could not be evaluated. Here the sequenced sample was peripheral blood, taken from a patient treated with radiotherapy plus ipilimumab. The CDR3 protein is CATRRTGNQPQHF. The CDR3 DNA sequence: TGTGCCACCAGAAGGACAGGGAATCAGCCCCAGCATTTT.